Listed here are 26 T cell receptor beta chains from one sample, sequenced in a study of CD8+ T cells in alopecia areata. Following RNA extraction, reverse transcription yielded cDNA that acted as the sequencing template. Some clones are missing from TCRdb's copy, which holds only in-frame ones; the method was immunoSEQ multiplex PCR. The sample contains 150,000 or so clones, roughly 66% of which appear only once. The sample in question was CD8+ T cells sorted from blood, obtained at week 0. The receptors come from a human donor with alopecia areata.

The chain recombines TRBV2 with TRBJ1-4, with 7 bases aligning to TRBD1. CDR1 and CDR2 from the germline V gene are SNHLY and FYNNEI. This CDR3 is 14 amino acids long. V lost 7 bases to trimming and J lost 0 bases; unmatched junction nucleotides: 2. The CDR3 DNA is TGTGCCAGCAATCAGGGGGCAACTAATGAAAAACTGTTTTTT. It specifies CASNQGATNEKLFF. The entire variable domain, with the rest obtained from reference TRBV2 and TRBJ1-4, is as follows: EPEVTQTPSHQVTQMGQEVILRCVPISNHLYFYWYRQILGQKVEFLVSFYNNEISEKSEIFDDQFSVERPDGSNFTLKIRSTKLEDSAMYFCASNQGATNEKLFFGSGTQLSVL.

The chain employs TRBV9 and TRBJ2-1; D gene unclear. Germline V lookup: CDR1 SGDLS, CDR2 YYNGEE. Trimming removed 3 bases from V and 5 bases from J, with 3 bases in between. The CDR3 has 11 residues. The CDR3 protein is CASSENNEQFF. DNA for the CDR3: TGTGCCAGCAGCGAGAACAATGAGCAGTTCTTC.

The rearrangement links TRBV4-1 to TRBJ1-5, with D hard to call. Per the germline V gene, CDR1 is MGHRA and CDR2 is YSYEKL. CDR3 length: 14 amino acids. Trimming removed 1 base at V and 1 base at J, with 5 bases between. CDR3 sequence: CASSQAGSNQPQHF. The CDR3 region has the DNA TGCGCCAGCAGCCAAGCAGGAAGCAATCAGCCCCAGCATTTT.

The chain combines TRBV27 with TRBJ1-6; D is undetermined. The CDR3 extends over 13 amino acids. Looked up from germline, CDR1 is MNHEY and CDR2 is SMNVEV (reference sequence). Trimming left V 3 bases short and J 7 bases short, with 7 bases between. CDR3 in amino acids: CASSFTANSPLHF. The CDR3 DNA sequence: TGTGCCAGCAGTTTTACAGCCAATTCACCCCTCCACTTT.

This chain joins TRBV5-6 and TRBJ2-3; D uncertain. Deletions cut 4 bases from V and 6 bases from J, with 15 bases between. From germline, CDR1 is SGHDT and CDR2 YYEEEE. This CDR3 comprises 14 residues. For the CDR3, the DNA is TGTGCCAGCAGCCGATTCGTGGCCCCCGATACGCAGTATTTT. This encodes CASSRFVAPDTQYF.

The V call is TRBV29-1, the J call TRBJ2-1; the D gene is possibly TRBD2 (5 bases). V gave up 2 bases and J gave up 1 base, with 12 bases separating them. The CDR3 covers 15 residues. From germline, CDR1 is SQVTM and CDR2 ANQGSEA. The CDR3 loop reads CSVESGFGSYNEQFF. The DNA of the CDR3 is TGCAGCGTTGAAAGCGGTTTTGGGTCCTACAATGAGCAGTTCTTC.

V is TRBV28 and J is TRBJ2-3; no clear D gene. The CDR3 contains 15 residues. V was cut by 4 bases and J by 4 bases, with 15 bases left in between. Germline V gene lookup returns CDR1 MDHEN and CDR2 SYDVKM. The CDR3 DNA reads TGTGCCAGCAGTTCACAAATAAATGTCCCAGATACGCAGTATTTT. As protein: CASSSQINVPDTQYF.

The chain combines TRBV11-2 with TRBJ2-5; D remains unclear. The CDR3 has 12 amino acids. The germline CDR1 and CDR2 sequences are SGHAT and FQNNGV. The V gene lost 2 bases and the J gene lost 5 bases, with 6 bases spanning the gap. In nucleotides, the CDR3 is TGTGCCAGCAGCTTACCCAGGGAGACCCAGTACTTC. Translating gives CASSLPRETQYF.

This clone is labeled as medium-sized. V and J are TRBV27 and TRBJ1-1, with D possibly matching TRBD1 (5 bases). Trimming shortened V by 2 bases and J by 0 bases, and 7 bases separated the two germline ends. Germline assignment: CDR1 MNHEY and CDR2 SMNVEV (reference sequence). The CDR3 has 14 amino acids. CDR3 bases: TGTGCCAGCAGTTTAGGGACGGTGAACACTGAAGCTTTCTTT. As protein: CASSLGTVNTEAFF.

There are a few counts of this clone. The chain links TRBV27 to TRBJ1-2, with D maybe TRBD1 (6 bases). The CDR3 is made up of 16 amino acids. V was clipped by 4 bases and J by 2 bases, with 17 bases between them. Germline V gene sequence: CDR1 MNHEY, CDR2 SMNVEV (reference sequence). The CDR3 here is CASSSQTYDRNYGYTF. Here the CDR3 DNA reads TGTGCCAGCAGTTCGCAAACCTACGACAGGAACTATGGCTACACCTTC.

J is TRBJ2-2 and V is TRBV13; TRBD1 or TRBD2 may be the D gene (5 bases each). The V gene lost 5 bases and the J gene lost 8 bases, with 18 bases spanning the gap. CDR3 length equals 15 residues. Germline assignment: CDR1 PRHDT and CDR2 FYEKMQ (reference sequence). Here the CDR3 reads CASSPGTETFGELFF. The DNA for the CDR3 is TGTGCCAGCAGCCCAGGGACGGAAACTTTTGGGGAGCTGTTTTTT.

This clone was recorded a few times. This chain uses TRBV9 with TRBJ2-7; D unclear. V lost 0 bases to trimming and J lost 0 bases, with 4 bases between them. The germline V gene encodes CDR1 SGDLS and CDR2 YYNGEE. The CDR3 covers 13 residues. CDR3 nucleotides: TGTGCCAGCAGCGTAGGGACCTCCTACGAGCAGTACTTC. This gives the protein CASSVGTSYEQYF. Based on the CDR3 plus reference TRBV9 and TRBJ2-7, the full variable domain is DSGVTQTPKHLITATGQRVTLRCSPRSGDLSVYWYQQSLDQGLQFLIQYYNGEERAKGNILERFSAQQFPDLHSELNLSSLELGDSALYFCASSVGTSYEQYFGPGTRLTVT.

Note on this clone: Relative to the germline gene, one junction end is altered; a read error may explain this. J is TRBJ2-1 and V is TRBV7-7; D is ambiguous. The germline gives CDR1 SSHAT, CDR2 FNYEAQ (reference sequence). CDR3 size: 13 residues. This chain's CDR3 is CASSLKGSNEQFF. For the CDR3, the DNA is TGTGCTAGCAGCTTAAAAGGGTCCAATGAGCAGTTCTTC.

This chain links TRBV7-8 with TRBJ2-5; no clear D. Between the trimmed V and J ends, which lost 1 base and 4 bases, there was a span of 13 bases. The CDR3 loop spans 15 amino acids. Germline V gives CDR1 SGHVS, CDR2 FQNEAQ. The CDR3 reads CASSLVVGPRETQYF. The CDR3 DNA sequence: TGTGCCAGCAGCTTAGTTGTGGGTCCCCGAGAGACCCAGTACTTC.

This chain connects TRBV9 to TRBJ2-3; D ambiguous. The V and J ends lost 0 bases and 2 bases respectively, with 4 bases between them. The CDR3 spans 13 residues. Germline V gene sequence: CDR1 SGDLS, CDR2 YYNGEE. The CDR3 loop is CASSVGFTDTQYF. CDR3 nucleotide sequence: TGTGCCAGCAGCGTAGGTTTCACAGATACGCAGTATTTT.

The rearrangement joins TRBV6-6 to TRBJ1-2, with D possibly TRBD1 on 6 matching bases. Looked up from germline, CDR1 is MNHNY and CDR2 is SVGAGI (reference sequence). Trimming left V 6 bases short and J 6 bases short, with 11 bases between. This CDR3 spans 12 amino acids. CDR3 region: CASSSGADGYTF. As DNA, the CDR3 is TGTGCCAGCAGCTCAGGGGCGGATGGCTACACCTTC.

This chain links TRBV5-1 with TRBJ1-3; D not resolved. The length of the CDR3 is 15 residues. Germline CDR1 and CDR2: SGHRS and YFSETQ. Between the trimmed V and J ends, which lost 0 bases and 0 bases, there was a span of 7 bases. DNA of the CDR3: TGCGCCAGCAGCTTGGATCCAGGCTCTGGAAACACCATATATTTT. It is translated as CASSLDPGSGNTIYF.

CDR3 loop: CAWSFDSSEKLFF. The CDR3 coding sequence is TGTGCCTGGAGTTTTGACTCATCGGAAAAACTGTTTTTT. This chain connects TRBV30 to TRBJ1-4; no clear D gene. Deletions cut 2 bases from V and 8 bases from J, with 12 bases between. The CDR3 is made up of 13 amino acids. Germline CDR1 is GTSNPN and CDR2 is SVGIG (reference sequence).

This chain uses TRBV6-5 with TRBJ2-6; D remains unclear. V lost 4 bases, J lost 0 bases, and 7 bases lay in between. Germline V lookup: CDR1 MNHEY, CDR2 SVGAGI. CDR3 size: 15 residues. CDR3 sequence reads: CASSSGSSGANVLTF. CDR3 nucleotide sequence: TGTGCCAGCAGTTCGGGTTCCTCTGGGGCCAACGTCCTGACTTTC.

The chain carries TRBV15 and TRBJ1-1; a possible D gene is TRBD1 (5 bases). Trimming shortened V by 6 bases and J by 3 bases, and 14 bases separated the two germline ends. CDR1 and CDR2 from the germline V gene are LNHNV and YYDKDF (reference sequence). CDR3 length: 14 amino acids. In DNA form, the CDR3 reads TGTGCCACCAGTCCCGGGGGGTTGGACACTGAAGCTTTCTTT. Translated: CATSPGGLDTEAFF.

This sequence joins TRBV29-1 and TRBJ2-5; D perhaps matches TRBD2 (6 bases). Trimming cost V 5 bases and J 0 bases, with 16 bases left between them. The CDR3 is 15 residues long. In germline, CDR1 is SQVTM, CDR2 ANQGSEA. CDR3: CSVLPWGEYQETQYF. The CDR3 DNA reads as TGCAGCGTTCTACCATGGGGGGAGTACCAAGAGACCCAGTACTTC.

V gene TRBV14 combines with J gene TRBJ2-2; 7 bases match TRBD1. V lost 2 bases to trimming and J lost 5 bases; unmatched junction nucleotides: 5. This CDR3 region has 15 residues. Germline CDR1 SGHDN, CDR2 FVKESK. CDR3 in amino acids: CASSQWVRGTGELFF. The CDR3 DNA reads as TGTGCCAGCAGCCAATGGGTCAGGGGGACCGGGGAGCTGTTTTTT.

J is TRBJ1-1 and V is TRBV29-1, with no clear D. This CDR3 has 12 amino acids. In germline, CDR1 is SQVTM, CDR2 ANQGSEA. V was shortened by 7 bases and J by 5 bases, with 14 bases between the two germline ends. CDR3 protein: CSGDGLGTEAFF. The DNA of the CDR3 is TGCAGCGGGGATGGGCTAGGGACTGAAGCTTTCTTT.

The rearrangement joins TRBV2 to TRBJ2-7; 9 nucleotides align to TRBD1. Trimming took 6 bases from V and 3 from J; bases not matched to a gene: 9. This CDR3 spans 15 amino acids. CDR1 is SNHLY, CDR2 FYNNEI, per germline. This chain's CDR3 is CASSGTGKSGYEQYF. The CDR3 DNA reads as TGTGCCAGCAGCGGGACAGGGAAAAGCGGCTACGAGCAGTACTTC.

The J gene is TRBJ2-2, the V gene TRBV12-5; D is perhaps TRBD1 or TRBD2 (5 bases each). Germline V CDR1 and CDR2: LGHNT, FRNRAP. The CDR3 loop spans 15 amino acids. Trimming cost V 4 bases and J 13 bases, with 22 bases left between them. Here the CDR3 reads CASGWPSGLSRGLFF. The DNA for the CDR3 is TGTGCTAGTGGTTGGCCGTCTGGCCTCTCGAGGGGGCTGTTTTTT.

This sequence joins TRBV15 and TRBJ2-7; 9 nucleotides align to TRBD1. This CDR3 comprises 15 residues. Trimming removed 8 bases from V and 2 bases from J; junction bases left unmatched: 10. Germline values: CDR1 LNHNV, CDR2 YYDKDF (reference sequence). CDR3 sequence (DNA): TGTGCCACCCAATCCCGGGACAGGGCCCCCTACGAGCAGTACTTC. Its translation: CATQSRDRAPYEQYF.